The rows below give T cell receptor beta chains drawn from one sample of a study of vaccination effects on CD4 cells after COVID-19. TCRdb's copy holds only in-frame clones and misses some; the assay was immunoSEQ multiplex PCR. The sample consists of around 50,000 clones, around 82% of them appearing once. Their antigens are not known. The sample here was CD4+ T cells from PBMCs cultured with HIV peptides, taken before COVID-19 vaccination. These receptors came from a human donor who had a prior SARS-CoV-2 infection. The CDR3 runs from the conserved cysteine through the conserved F or W. D genes are given only for firm matches. Clone size appears in some rows only: once, few, many, or a class for an expanded clone.

size	V	J	D	DNA	CDR3
-	TRBV14	TRBJ2-3	-	TGTGCCAGCAGCCTCGTCGGAATGAGCACAGATACGCAGTATTTT	CASSLVGMSTDTQYF
-	TRBV7-3	TRBJ2-7	-	TGTGCCAGCAGCTTAACGGGCACGGAGACCTACGAGCAGTACTTC	CASSLTGTETYEQYF
-	TRBV5-4	TRBJ2-3	TRBD1	TGTGCCAGCAGCCTAGGACAGGGCGATACGCAGTATTTT	CASSLGQGDTQYF
-	TRBV10-3	TRBJ2-7	-	TGTGCCATCAGTGAGTGGCAGGGGAGGAACGAGCAGTACTTC	CAISEWQGRNEQYF
-	TRBV28	TRBJ1-1	-	TGTGCCAGCAGCTCCCCGGGACGTAGGTTGAACACTGAAGCTTTCTTT	CASSSPGRRLNTEAFF
-	TRBV6-5	TRBJ1-4	TRBD1	TGTGCCAGCAGGGGCTTGGGACAGGGCTCTGAAAAACTGTTTTTT	CASRGLGQGSEKLFF
-	TRBV25-1	TRBJ1-1	-	TGTGCCAGCAGTGGGTACAGGGTAGGATCGTTATCGGCTTTCTTT	CASSGYRVGSLSAFF
-	TRBV19	TRBJ2-3	TRBD2	TGTGCCAGTAGTAATCTGGCGGGGGGGCCGTATACGCAGTATTTT	CASSNLAGGPYTQYF
-	TRBV6-6	TRBJ2-2	-	TGTGCCAGCAGTTACAATAGGGGTTCCGGGGAGCTGTTTTTT	CASSYNRGSGELFF
few	TRBV14	TRBJ1-6	-	TGTGCCAGCAGGCGGGACGAGGGATCCCTCCACTTT	CASRRDEGSLHF
few	TRBV21-1	TRBJ2-1	-	TGTGCCAGCAGCAGACAAACCGGGACGGAAAGCCTACAGAGCTCCTACAATGAGCAGTTCTTC	CASSRQTGTESLQSSYNEQFF
-	TRBV10-3	TRBJ2-1	TRBD2	TGTGCCACTCGTGCGGGGGGGCTCTACAATGAGCAGTTCTTC	CATRAGGLYNEQFF
-	TRBV6-5	TRBJ2-7	TRBD1	TGTGCCAGCAGTCCAGGGACAGGAATAATAACGTACTTC	CASSPGTGIITYF
large	TRBV7-3	TRBJ1-5	-	TGTGCCAGCAGCCCACGGGACGGCGGGGGTAATCAGCCCCAGCATTTT	CASSPRDGGGNQPQHF
-	TRBV5-4	TRBJ2-1	TRBD2	TGTGCCAGCAGCTCGCGTGCTATGAGCGGGGGGGGGAATGAGCAGTTCTTC	CASSSRAMSGGGNEQFF
-	TRBV2	TRBJ1-2	-	TGTGCCAGCAGTGAAGGAGGCAGGGGATTTGGAGGCTACACCTTC	CASSEGGRGFGGYTF
few	TRBV7-6	TRBJ1-2	TRBD1	TGTGCCAGCAGCTTGGAGACAGGGGGGTACTATGGCTACACCTTC	CASSLETGGYYGYTF